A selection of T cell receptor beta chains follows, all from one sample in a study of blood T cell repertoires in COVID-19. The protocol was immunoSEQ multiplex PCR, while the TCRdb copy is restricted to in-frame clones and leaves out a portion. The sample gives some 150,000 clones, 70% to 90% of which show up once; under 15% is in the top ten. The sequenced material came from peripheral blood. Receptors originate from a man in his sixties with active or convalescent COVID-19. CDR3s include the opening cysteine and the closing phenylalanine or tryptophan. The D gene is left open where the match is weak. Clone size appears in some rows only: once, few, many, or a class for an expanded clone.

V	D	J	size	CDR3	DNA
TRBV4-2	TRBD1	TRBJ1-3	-	CASSQDTGQGFSGNTIYF	TGTGCCAGCAGCCAAGATACGGGACAGGGATTCTCTGGAAACACCATATATTTT
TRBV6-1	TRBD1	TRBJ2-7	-	CASSDSTGPHDEQYF	TGTGCCAGCAGTGATTCGACAGGGCCCCACGACGAGCAGTACTTC
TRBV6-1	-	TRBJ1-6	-	CASSERQGGTPLHF	TGTGCCAGCAGTGAACGCCAGGGAGGAACACCCCTCCACTTT
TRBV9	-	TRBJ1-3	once	CASSAGSSGNTIYF	TGTGCCAGCAGCGCAGGTAGCTCTGGAAACACCATATATTTT
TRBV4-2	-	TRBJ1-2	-	CASRKLTANYGYTF	TGTGCCAGCAGAAAATTAACAGCTAACTATGGCTACACCTTC
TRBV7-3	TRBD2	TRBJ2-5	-	CASSLASGQETQYF	TGTGCCAGCAGCTTGGCTAGCGGCCAAGAGACCCAGTACTTC
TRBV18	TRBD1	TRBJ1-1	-	CASSAYPGQTTEAFF	TGTGCCAGCTCAGCCTATCCGGGACAGACCACTGAAGCTTTCTTT
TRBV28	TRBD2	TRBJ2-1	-	CASSIAGADNEQFF	TGTGCCAGCAGTATAGCGGGAGCTGACAATGAGCAGTTCTTC
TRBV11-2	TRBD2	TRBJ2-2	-	CASSSPETSGGFTGELFF	TGTGCCAGCAGCTCCCCGGAAACTAGCGGGGGATTCACCGGGGAGCTGTTTTTT
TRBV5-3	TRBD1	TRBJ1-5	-	CARRPTGQLNQPQHF	TGTGCCAGAAGGCCGACAGGGCAGCTCAATCAGCCCCAGCATTTT
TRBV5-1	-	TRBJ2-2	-	CASSVDLPNTGELFF	TGCGCCAGCAGCGTTGACTTGCCGAACACCGGGGAGCTGTTTTTT
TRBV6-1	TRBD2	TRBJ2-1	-	CASSEGRGAYNEQFF	TGTGCCAGCAGTGAAGGGCGGGGGGCCTACAATGAGCAGTTCTTC
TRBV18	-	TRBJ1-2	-	CASSMASRGSDNYGYTF	TGTGCCAGCTCGATGGCCTCACGGGGTTCAGATAACTATGGCTACACCTTC
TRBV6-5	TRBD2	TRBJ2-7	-	CGSGRAYEQYF	TGTGGAAGCGGGAGGGCCTACGAGCAGTACTTC
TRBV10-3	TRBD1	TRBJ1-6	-	CATGGGGDSPLHF	TGTGCCACCGGAGGGGGCGGAGATTCACCCCTCCACTTT
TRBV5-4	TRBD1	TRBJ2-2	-	CASSLAGTVTGELFF	TGTGCCAGCAGCTTGGCGGGGACAGTTACCGGGGAGCTGTTTTTT
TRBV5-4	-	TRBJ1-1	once	CASSPDLVEEAFF	TGTGCCAGCAGCCCGGACTTGGTCGAGGAAGCTTTCTTT
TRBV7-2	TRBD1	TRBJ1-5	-	CASSLQGAIQPQHF	TGTGCCAGCAGCTTACAGGGGGCGATTCAGCCCCAGCATTTT
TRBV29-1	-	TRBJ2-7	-	CSVEDTSPEQYF	TGCAGCGTTGAGGACACATCTCCCGAGCAGTACTTC
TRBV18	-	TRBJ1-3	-	CASSRRQGGGNTIYF	TGTGCCAGCTCCCGCAGGCAGGGCGGAGGAAACACCATATATTTT
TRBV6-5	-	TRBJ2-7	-	CASSLTQGYEQYF	TGTGCCAGCAGCCTAACCCAGGGATACGAGCAGTACTTC
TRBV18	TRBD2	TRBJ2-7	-	CASSPSGGTYEQYF	TGTGCCAGCTCACCTAGCGGGGGCACCTACGAGCAGTACTTC
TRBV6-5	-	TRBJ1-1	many	CASRFRARPGAFF	TGTGCCAGCAGATTCCGGGCCCGCCCGGGGGCTTTCTTT
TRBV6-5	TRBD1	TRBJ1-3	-	CASSRRTGMNTIYF	TGTGCCAGCAGTCGGCGGACAGGGATGAACACCATATATTTT
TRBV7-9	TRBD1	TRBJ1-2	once	CASSVGQGSRWTGYTF	TGTGCCAGCAGCGTGGGACAGGGCTCCCGTTGGACTGGCTACACCTTC
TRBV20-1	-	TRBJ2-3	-	CSASFSDVGQFKQYF	TGCAGTGCTAGTTTCTCGGACGTCGGACAATTTAAGCAGTATTTT
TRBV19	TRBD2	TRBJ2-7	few	CASSISLADSSYEQYF	TGTGCCAGTAGTATTAGTCTAGCGGATAGCTCCTACGAGCAGTACTTC
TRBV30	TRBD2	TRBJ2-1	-	CAWTTSGLGQFF	TGTGCCTGGACCACTTCGGGACTAGGGCAGTTCTTC
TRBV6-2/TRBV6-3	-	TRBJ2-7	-	CASSWTVGTYEQYF	TGTGCCAGCAGTTGGACAGTGGGAACCTACGAGCAGTACTTC
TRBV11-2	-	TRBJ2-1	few	CASTLGGGIYNEQFF	TGTGCCAGCACCCTAGGGGGTGGGATCTACAATGAGCAGTTCTTC
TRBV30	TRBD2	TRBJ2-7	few	CAWKSGGFSYEQYF	TGTGCCTGGAAATCGGGAGGCTTCTCCTACGAGCAGTACTTC
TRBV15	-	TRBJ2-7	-	CATSREMGFTYEQYF	TGTGCCACCAGCAGAGAAATGGGCTTCACTTACGAGCAGTACTTC
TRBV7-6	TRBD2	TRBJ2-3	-	CASSGGLADLTDTQYF	TGTGCCAGCAGCGGGGGACTAGCGGACCTCACAGATACGCAGTATTTT
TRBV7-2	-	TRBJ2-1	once	CASSLDYRSYNEQFF	TGTGCCAGCAGCTTAGATTACAGGTCCTACAATGAGCAGTTCTTC
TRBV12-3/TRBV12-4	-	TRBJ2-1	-	CASSPVAYNEQFF	TGTGCCAGCAGTCCGGTTGCCTACAATGAGCAGTTCTTC
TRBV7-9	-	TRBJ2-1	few	CASSTSGAGVHEQFF	TGTGCCAGCAGCACTTCGGGGGCGGGAGTCCATGAGCAGTTCTTC
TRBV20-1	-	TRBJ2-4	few	CSASGQNRNIQYF	TGCAGTGCTAGTGGGCAGAACCGAAACATTCAGTACTTC
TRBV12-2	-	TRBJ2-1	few	CASRLAGTSDYNEQFF	TGTGCAAGTCGCTTAGCTGGGACTAGCGACTACAATGAGCAGTTCTTC
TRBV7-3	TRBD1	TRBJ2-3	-	CASSGAGTGRTDTQYF	TGTGCCAGCAGCGGGGCCGGGACAGGACGCACAGATACGCAGTATTTT
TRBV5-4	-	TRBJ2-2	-	CASSKAGNTGELFF	TGTGCCAGCAGCAAAGCGGGGAACACCGGGGAGCTGTTTTTT
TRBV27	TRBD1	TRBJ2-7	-	CASSLKGQGKGEQYF	TGTGCCAGCAGTTTAAAAGGACAGGGTAAAGGCGAGCAGTACTTC
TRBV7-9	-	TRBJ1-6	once	CASREGNSPLHF	TGTGCCAGCAGGGAGGGGAATTCACCCCTCCACTTT
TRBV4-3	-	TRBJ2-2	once	CASSQDDRSTGELFF	TGCGCCAGCAGCCAAGATGACAGATCCACCGGGGAGCTGTTTTTT
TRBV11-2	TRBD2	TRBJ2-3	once	CASSTLAEGSDTQYF	TGTGCCAGCAGTACACTAGCGGAGGGGTCAGATACGCAGTATTTT
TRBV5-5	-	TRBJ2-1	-	CASSPTSSPTNNEQFF	TGTGCCAGCAGCCCCACTAGCTCCCCCACCAACAATGAGCAGTTCTTC
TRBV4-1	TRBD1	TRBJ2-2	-	CASSRAWGQYTGELFF	TGCGCCAGCAGCCGTGCGTGGGGACAGTACACCGGGGAGCTGTTTTTT
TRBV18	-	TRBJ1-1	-	CASSLQGLNTEAFF	TGTGCCAGCTCACTACAGGGCTTGAACACTGAAGCTTTCTTT
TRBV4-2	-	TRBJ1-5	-	CASSPSPGEGSGNQPQHF	TGTGCCAGCAGCCCGTCACCCGGGGAGGGGAGTGGAAATCAGCCCCAGCATTTT
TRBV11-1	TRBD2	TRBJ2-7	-	CASSLSGRVHEQYF	TGTGCCAGCAGCTTAAGCGGGAGGGTCCACGAGCAGTACTTC
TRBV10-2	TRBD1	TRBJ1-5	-	CASSPGTGRVQPQHF	TGCGCCAGCAGCCCCGGGACAGGGAGGGTTCAGCCCCAGCATTTT
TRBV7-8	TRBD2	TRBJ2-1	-	CASSLDPASGEQFF	TGTGCCAGCAGCTTAGATCCGGCTAGCGGGGAGCAGTTCTTC
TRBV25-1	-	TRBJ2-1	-	CASSNQAYSSYNEQFF	TGTGCCAGCAGTAATCAGGCCTACAGCTCCTACAATGAGCAGTTCTTC